One sample yielded the 30 T cell receptor beta chains listed below, sequenced in a study of control samples from healthy donors and cancer patients. Using immunoSEQ multiplex PCR, the repertoire was profiled, and TCRdb retains in-frame clones only, with some absent. The table shows just over 150,000 clones, with more than 85% occurring only once. Sequencing input: blood. These TCRs come from a man in his fifties or sixties in good health.

V usage is TRBV11-3 and J usage is TRBJ2-5; unclear D gene. Germline V gene lookup returns CDR1 SGHNT and CDR2 YENEEA. Trimming stripped 1 base from V and 3 bases from J, with 6 bases between. The CDR3 is made up of 13 amino acids. The CDR3 region has the DNA TGTGCCAGCAGCTTAGGCGTCAAAGAGACCCAGTACTTC. This codes for CASSLGVKETQYF.

The chain couples TRBV5-4 to TRBJ2-4, with TRBD1 matching 10 bases. Trimming removed 1 base from V and 7 bases from J; junction bases left unmatched: 2. The CDR3 contains 14 residues. From germline, CDR1 is SGHNT and CDR2 YYREEE (reference sequence). CDR3 nucleotide sequence: TGTGCCAGCAGCTTGTCGGACAGGGGGAACATTCAGTACTTC. Translating it yields CASSLSDRGNIQYF.

The gene calls are TRBV6-5 and TRBJ2-7; D gene unclear. This CDR3 is built from 14 residues. Germline V gives CDR1 MNHEY, CDR2 SVGAGI. Between the trimmed V and J ends, which lost 3 bases and 2 bases, there was a span of 11 bases. CDR3 sequence (DNA): TGTGCCAGCAGTTATGGGCAGTCTGCCTACGAGCAGTACTTC. Amino acids: CASSYGQSAYEQYF.

The genes are TRBV10-3 and TRBJ2-3, with D unresolved. This CDR3 has 11 amino acids. The germline gives CDR1 ENHRY, CDR2 SYGVKD. Trimming pared 9 bases from V and 5 bases from J, leaving 9 bases between. The DNA for the CDR3 is TGTGCCATGAAGACCGGAGATACGCAGTATTTT. Protein: CAMKTGDTQYF.

CDR3 sequence reads: CASSLGLDILAQYF. DNA of the CDR3: TGTGCCAGTAGTCTGGGTCTGGACATCTTGGCCCAGTACTTC. The chain links TRBV19 to TRBJ2-5, with D perhaps TRBD1 (5 bases). The germline V gene has CDR1 LNHDA and CDR2 SQIVND (reference sequence). Between the trimmed V and J ends, which lost 5 bases and 9 bases, there was a span of 19 bases. There are 14 residues in the CDR3.

The chain carries TRBV4-1 and TRBJ1-3; no firm D call. This CDR3 comprises 17 residues. The V end lost 5 bases, the J end lost 2 bases, and 19 bases lay between the germline ends. Germline CDR1 reads MGHRA; CDR2 reads YSYEKL. The CDR3 bases are TGCGCCAGCAGCAAGCTAAGAGGACCTGATACTGGAAACACCATATATTTT. This sequence encodes CASSKLRGPDTGNTIYF.

The J gene is TRBJ1-2, the V gene TRBV27; D unclear. Germline V gene sequence: CDR1 MNHEY, CDR2 SMNVEV (reference sequence). V lost 4 bases and J 2 bases, leaving 8 bases between the germline ends. The CDR3 runs 13 residues. The CDR3 sequence is CASSYDTNYGYTF. The CDR3 DNA reads TGTGCCAGCAGTTACGACACGAACTATGGCTACACCTTC.

Written as DNA, the CDR3 is TGTGCCAGTAGTATTCGGCGAGGGGGCGAGCAGTACTTC. It translates to CASSIRRGGEQYF. The genes are TRBV19 and TRBJ2-7; the D gene is possibly TRBD1 (6 bases). The CDR3 runs 13 residues. The ends were cut back, 3 bases at V and 6 bases at J, with 12 bases in the middle. Per the germline V gene, CDR1 is LNHDA and CDR2 is SQIVND (reference sequence).

The chain links TRBV7-9 to TRBJ1-1; TRBD1 might be the D (5 bases). The germline gives CDR1 SEHNR, CDR2 FQNEAQ (reference sequence). CDR3 length equals 15 residues. V lost 5 bases, J lost 3 bases, and 16 bases lay in between. CDR3 sequence reads: CASSPPGTVYTEAFF. CDR3 bases: TGTGCCAGCAGCCCTCCCGGGACGGTTTACACTGAAGCTTTCTTT.

The rearrangement links TRBV6-5 to TRBJ1-1, with D perhaps TRBD1 (6 bases). This CDR3 comprises 15 residues. V was clipped by 6 bases and J by 3 bases, with 17 bases between them. The V gene's germline CDR1 is MNHEY and CDR2 SVGAGI. CDR3 DNA sequence: TGTGCCAGCAGCCCAACGGGGGCTCGGCACACTGAAGCTTTCTTT. The encoded protein is CASSPTGARHTEAFF.

This clone was seen only once. The chain couples TRBV6-1 to TRBJ1-4; D not certain. Germline V gene data show CDR1 as MNHNS and CDR2 as SASEGT. The CDR3 extends over 16 amino acids. The V end lost 2 bases, the J end lost 1 base, and 11 bases lay between the germline ends. The CDR3 sequence: CASSETQRVTNEKLFF. In DNA form, the CDR3 reads TGTGCCAGCAGTGAAACCCAGAGAGTAACTAATGAAAAACTGTTTTTT.

V and J are TRBV3-1 (or the pseudogene TRBV3-2) and TRBJ2-2; 14 bases align to TRBD2. V was clipped by 2 bases and J by 6 bases; unmatched bases: 11. CDR3 length: 19 amino acids. Germline values: CDR1 LGHDT, CDR2 YNNKEL (reference sequence). CDR3 coding DNA: TGTGCCAGCAGCCAACATATCCAGGGGGGACTAGCGGGAGCCGGGGAGCTGTTTTTT. This codes for CASSQHIQGGLAGAGELFF.

The chain recombines TRBV6-4 with TRBJ1-2; perhaps TRBD1 as D (5 bases). Trimming pared 3 bases from V and 5 bases from J, leaving 13 bases between. CDR3 length: 14 residues. In germline, CDR1 is MRHNA, CDR2 SNTAGT. The CDR3 reads CASSESQGGYGYTF. CDR3 sequence (DNA): TGTGCCAGCAGTGAGAGCCAGGGAGGGTATGGCTACACCTTC.

V is TRBV30 and J is TRBJ2-1; D is undetermined. CDR1 is GTSNPN, CDR2 SVGIG, per germline (reference sequence). V lost 3 bases, J lost 0 bases, and 12 bases lay in between. CDR3 length: 15 amino acids. The CDR3 here is CAWRDPSSSYNEQFF. In DNA, the CDR3 is TGTGCCTGGAGGGACCCGTCGAGCTCCTACAATGAGCAGTTCTTC.

The sample holds one count of this clone. This chain connects TRBV5-4 to TRBJ2-5; possible D gene TRBD1, 5 bases. V was clipped by 1 base and J by 2 bases, with 9 bases between them. The CDR3 sequence is 14 residues long. Germline lookup yields CDR1 SGHNT and CDR2 YYREEE (reference sequence). The CDR3: CASSLWSGQETQYF. DNA of the CDR3: TGTGCCAGCAGCTTGTGGTCAGGGCAAGAGACCCAGTACTTC.

The CDR3 spells CASPREGQSEKLFF. Here the CDR3 DNA reads TGTGCCAGCCCAAGGGAGGGTCAGTCTGAAAAACTGTTTTTT. The V and J genes are TRBV7-9 and TRBJ1-4; unclear D gene. V dropped 8 bases and J dropped 7 bases, with 17 bases sitting between them. CDR1 is SEHNR, CDR2 FQNEAQ, per germline (reference sequence). The CDR3 loop spans 14 amino acids. Variable domain in full (rest from reference TRBV7-9 and TRBJ1-4): DTGVSQNPRHKITKRGQNVTFRCDPISEHNRLYWYRQTLGQGPEFLTYFQNEAQLEKSRLLSDRFSAERPKGSFSTLEIQRTEQGDSAMYLCASPREGQSEKLFFGSGTQLSVL.

This clone was counted a few times. The rearrangement links TRBV24-1 to TRBJ1-1; 7 bases are shared with TRBD1. The V and J ends lost 4 bases and 0 bases, in that order; junction bases with no gene match: 1. Germline V gene data show CDR1 as KGHDR and CDR2 as SFDVKD. The CDR3 is made up of 14 amino acids. For the CDR3, the DNA is TGTGCCACCAGTGACGACAGGGTGAACACTGAAGCTTTCTTT. Residues: CATSDDRVNTEAFF.

This chain's CDR3 is CASSPLLAGGPLEQYF. In DNA form, the CDR3 reads TGTGCCAGCAGCCCACTGCTAGCGGGAGGGCCTTTGGAGCAGTACTTC. V and J are TRBV9 and TRBJ2-7; 12 bases agree with TRBD2. The V and J ends lost 4 bases and 7 bases, in that order; junction bases with no gene match: 12. This CDR3 spans 16 amino acids. CDR1 and CDR2 from the germline V gene are SGDLS and YYNGEE.

CDR3 loop: CASSSRRDRFNSPLHF. CDR3 sequence (DNA): TGTGCCAGCAGTAGCCGACGGGACAGGTTCAATTCACCCCTCCACTTT. The chain uses TRBV6-6 and TRBJ1-6; 8 bases align to TRBD1. Trimming removed 5 bases from V and 7 bases from J; junction bases left unmatched: 10. This CDR3 comprises 16 residues. Germline V gene lookup returns CDR1 MNHNY and CDR2 SVGAGI (reference sequence).

The V gene is TRBV7-8, the J gene TRBJ2-7; 10 nucleotides line up with TRBD2. Germline-derived CDR1 and CDR2 are SGHVS and FQNEAQ. The V and J ends lost 1 base and 5 bases, in that order; junction bases with no gene match: 8. The CDR3 has 16 residues. The CDR3 DNA reads as TGTGCCAGCAGCTTAGAGTCTAGCGGGAGTGGGCACGAGCAGTACTTC. Its translation is CASSLESSGSGHEQYF.

This chain uses TRBV18 with TRBJ2-3; D perhaps matches TRBD2 (6 bases). This CDR3 is built from 15 residues. CDR1 and CDR2 (germline): KGHSH, LQKENI. V lost 1 base and J 1 base, leaving 9 bases between the germline ends. CDR3 protein: CASSPRPGGTDTQYF. In nucleotides, the CDR3 is TGTGCCAGCTCACCACGTCCGGGAGGCACAGATACGCAGTATTTT.

This chain joins TRBV5-1 and TRBJ1-2, with 8 bases aligning to TRBD1. This CDR3 is built from 14 residues. CDR1 is SGHRS, CDR2 YFSETQ, per germline. V dropped 5 bases and J dropped 6; count of bases not matched to a gene: 9. The CDR3 DNA reads TGCGCCAGCAGACCTATTCAGGGGGCCCATGGCTACACCTTC. This codes for CASRPIQGAHGYTF. Drawing the rest from reference TRBV5-1 and TRBJ1-2, the complete variable domain is KAGVTQTPRYLIKTRGQQVTLSCSPISGHRSVSWYQQTPGQGLQFLFEYFSETQRNKGNFPGRFSGRQFSNSRSEMNVSTLELGDSALYLCASRPIQGAHGYTFGSGTRLTVV.

This chain links TRBV6-5 with TRBJ1-4, with a weak D call TRBD1 (6 bases). Germline loops: CDR1 MNHEY, CDR2 SVGAGI. The V and J ends lost 2 bases and 4 bases respectively, with 11 bases between them. The CDR3 contains 15 residues. The CDR3 coding sequence is TGTGCCAGCAGTTACAAGCCCAGGGGTAATGAAAAACTGTTTTTT. Translation: CASSYKPRGNEKLFF.

This rearrangement joins TRBV27 to TRBJ1-6; no clear D gene. CDR3 length: 15 residues. The V end lost 4 bases, the J end lost 3 bases, and 10 bases lay between the germline ends. Germline V gene data show CDR1 as MNHEY and CDR2 as SMNVEV (reference sequence). CDR3 residues: CASSSRGRYNSPLHF. The CDR3 region has the DNA TGTGCCAGCAGTTCCCGAGGTCGCTATAATTCACCCCTCCACTTT.

The J gene is TRBJ1-3, the V gene TRBV24-1, with TRBD1 as a possible D gene (6 bases). Germline CDR1 is KGHDR and CDR2 is SFDVKD. The CDR3 spans 15 residues. V dropped 4 bases and J dropped 3 bases, with 12 bases sitting between them. DNA of the CDR3: TGTGCCACCAGTGACCCTCGGACAGATGGAAACACCATATATTTT. As protein: CATSDPRTDGNTIYF.

The chain has TRBV6-2 or TRBV6-3 and TRBJ2-7; D gene ambiguous. This CDR3 is 12 amino acids long. Germline CDR1 reads MNHEY; CDR2 reads SVGEGT. V was shortened by 8 bases and J by 4 bases, with 12 bases between the two germline ends. The CDR3 DNA reads TGTGCCAGCGGTTTTGGGAATTACGAGCAGTACTTC. It yields the protein CASGFGNYEQYF.

V gene TRBV24-1 combines with J gene TRBJ2-1; TRBD2 matches at 7 bases. This CDR3 region has 16 residues. Germline loops: CDR1 KGHDR, CDR2 SFDVKD. V dropped 4 bases and J dropped 6; count of bases not matched to a gene: 11. The CDR3 region has the DNA TGTGCCACCAGTGAAGCGGGGCAAAGGGGACGCAATGAGCAGTTCTTC. Translated: CATSEAGQRGRNEQFF.

The chain has TRBV19 and TRBJ2-7, with TRBD2 identical over 8 bases. Trimming at V came to 7 bases and at J to 3 bases, leaving 14 bases not matched to a gene. Germline CDR1 reads LNHDA; CDR2 reads SQIVND (reference sequence). The CDR3 is made up of 16 amino acids. CDR3 loop: CASNPTGTRRLYEQYF. CDR3 DNA sequence: TGTGCCAGTAACCCCACCGGGACTAGGCGTCTCTACGAGCAGTACTTC.

This chain uses TRBV7-3 with TRBJ2-3; D is tentatively TRBD1 or TRBD2 (5 bases each). Per germline, CDR1 SGHTA and CDR2 FQGTGA. This CDR3 is built from 13 residues. Trimming left V 8 bases short and J 3 bases short, with 12 bases between. Written as DNA, the CDR3 is TGTGCCAGCTCGTCAGGGAGAACAGATACGCAGTATTTT. This sequence encodes CASSSGRTDTQYF.

The V call is TRBV2, the J call TRBJ1-1, with no clear D. V dropped 8 bases and J dropped 1 base, with 5 bases sitting between them. The CDR3 sequence is 11 residues long. Looked up from germline, CDR1 is SNHLY and CDR2 is FYNNEI. CDR3 bases: TGTGCCAGCCGGGGGAACACTGAAGCTTTCTTT. Protein sequence: CASRGNTEAFF.